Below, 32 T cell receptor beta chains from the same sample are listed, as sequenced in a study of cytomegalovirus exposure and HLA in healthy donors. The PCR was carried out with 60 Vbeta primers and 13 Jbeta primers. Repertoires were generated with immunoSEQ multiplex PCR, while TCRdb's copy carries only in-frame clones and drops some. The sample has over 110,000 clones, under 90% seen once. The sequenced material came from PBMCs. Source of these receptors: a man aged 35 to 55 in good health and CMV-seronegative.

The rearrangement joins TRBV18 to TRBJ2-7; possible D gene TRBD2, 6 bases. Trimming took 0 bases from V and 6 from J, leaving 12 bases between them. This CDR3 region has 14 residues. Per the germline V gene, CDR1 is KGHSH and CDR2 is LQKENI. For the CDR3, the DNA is TGTGCCAGCTCACCACCGGCGGGAAGGAGCGAGCAGTACTTC. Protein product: CASSPPAGRSEQYF.

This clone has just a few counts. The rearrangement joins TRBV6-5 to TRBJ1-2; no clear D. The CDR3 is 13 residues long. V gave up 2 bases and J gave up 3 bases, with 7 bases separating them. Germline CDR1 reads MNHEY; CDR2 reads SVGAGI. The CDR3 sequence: CASSYDGYYGYTF. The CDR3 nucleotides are TGTGCCAGCAGTTACGACGGGTACTATGGCTACACCTTC.

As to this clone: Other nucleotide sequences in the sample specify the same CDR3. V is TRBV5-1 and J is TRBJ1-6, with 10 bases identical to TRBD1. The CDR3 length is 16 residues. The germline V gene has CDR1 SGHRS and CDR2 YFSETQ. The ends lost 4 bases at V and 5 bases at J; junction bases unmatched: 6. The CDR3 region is CASSPFGTGDNSPLHF. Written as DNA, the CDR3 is TGCGCCAGCAGCCCATTCGGGACAGGGGATAATTCACCCCTCCACTTT.

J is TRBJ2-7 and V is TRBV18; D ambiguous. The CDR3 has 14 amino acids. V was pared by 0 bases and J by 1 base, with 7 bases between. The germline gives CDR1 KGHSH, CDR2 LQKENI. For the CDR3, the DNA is TGTGCCAGCTCACCACCGTCACTGTCCTACGAGCAGTACTTC. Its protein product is CASSPPSLSYEQYF.

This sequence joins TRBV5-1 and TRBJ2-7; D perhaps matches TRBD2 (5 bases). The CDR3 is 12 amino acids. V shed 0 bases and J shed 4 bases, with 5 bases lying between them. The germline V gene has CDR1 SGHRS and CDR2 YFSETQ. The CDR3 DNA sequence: TGCGCCAGCAGCTTGGGGACTTACGAGCAGTACTTC. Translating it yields CASSLGTYEQYF.

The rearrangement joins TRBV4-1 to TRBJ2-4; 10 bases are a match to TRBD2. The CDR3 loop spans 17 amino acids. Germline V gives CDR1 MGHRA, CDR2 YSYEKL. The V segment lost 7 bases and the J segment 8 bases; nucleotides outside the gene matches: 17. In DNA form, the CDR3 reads TGCGCCAGCACCATAAGGGGGACTAGCGACACCCCAGACATTCAGTACTTC. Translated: CASTIRGTSDTPDIQYF.

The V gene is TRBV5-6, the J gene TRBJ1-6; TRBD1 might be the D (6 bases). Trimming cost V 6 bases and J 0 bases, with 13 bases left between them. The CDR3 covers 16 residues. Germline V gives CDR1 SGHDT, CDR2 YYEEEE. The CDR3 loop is CASTRGWSSYNSPLHF. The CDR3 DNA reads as TGTGCCAGCACCAGGGGTTGGAGCTCCTATAATTCACCCCTCCACTTT.

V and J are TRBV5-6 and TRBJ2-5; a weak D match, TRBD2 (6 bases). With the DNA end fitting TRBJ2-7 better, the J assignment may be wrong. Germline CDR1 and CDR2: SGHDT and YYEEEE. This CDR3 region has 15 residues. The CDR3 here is CASSLGLVVTYEQYF. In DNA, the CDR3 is TGTGCCAGCAGCTTGGGACTAGTCGTAACCTACGAGCAGTACTTC.

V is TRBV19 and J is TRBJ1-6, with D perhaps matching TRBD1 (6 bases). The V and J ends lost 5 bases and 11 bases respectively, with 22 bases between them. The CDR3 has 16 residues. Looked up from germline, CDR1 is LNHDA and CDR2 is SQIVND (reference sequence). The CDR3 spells CASSFAGALGTAPLHF. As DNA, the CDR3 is TGTGCCAGTAGTTTTGCAGGGGCCCTGGGAACTGCACCCCTCCACTTT.

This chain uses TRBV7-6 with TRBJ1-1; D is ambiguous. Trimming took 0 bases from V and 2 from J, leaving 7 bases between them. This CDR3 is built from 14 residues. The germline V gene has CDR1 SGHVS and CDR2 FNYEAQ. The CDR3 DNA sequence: TGTGCCAGCAGCTTAGCTGAGACAAACACTGAAGCTTTCTTT. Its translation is CASSLAETNTEAFF.

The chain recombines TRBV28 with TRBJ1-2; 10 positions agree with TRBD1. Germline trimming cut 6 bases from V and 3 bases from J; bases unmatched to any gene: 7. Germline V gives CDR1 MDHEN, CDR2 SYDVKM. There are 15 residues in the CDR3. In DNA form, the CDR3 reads TGTGCCAGCAGACCTCACGGACAGGGGGACTATGGCTACACCTTC. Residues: CASRPHGQGDYGYTF.

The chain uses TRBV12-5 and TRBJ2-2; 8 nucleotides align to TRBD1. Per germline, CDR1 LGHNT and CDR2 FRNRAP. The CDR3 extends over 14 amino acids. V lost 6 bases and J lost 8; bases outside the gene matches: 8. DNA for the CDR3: TGTGCTAGTGGCCGCTATACAGGGGGAGGGGAGCTGTTTTTT. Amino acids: CASGRYTGGGELFF.

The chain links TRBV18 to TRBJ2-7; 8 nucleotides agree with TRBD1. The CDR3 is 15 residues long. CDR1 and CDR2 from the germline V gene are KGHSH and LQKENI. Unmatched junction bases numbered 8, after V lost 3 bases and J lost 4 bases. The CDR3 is CASSPAGTGNYEQYF. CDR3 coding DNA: TGTGCCAGCTCACCTGCCGGGACAGGAAATTACGAGCAGTACTTC. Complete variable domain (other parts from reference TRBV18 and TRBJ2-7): NAGVMQNPRHLVRRRGQEARLRCSPMKGHSHVYWYRQLPEEGLKFMVYLQKENIIDESGMPKERFSAEFPKEGPSILRIQQVVRGDSAAYFCASSPAGTGNYEQYFGPGTRLTVT.

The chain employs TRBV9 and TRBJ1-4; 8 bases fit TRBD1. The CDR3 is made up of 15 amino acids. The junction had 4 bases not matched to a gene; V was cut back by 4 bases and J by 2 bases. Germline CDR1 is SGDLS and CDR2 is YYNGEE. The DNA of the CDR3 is TGTGCCAGCAGCTACGGACAGGGCACTAATGAAAAACTGTTTTTT. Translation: CASSYGQGTNEKLFF.

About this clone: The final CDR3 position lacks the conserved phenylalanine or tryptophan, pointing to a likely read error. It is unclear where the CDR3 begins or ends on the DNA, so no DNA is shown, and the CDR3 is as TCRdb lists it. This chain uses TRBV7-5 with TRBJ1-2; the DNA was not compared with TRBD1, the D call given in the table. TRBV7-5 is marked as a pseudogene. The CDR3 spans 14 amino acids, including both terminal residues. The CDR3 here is CARSHPGQGGGYTL.

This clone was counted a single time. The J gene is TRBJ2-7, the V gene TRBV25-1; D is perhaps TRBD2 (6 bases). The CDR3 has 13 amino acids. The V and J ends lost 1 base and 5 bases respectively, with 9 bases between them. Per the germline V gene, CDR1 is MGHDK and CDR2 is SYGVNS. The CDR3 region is CASSEWGVHEQYF. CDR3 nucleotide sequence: TGTGCCAGCAGTGAATGGGGGGTCCACGAGCAGTACTTC.

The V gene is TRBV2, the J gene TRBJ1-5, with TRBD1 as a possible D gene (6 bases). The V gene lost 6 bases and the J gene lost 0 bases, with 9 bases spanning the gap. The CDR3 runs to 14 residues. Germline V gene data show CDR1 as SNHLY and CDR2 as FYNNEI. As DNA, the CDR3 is TGTGCCAGCAGGGGGGGGGCTAGCAATCAGCCCCAGCATTTT. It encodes CASRGGASNQPQHF.

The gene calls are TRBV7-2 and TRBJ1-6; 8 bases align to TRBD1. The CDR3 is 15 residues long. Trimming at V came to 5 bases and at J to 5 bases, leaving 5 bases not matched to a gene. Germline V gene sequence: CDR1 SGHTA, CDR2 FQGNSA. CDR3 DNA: TGTGCCAGCAGCGACGAGGACAGGGATAATTCACCCCTCCACTTT. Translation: CASSDEDRDNSPLHF.

The CDR3 nucleotides are TGCGCCAGCAGCGAGCCTAGCGGGGGCTCCTACAATGAGCAGTTCTTC. Translated: CASSEPSGGSYNEQFF. The chain is built from TRBV5-1 and TRBJ2-1; the match to TRBD2 covers 10 bases. J lost 0 bases, V lost 4 bases, and 4 bases had no gene match. CDR3 length equals 16 residues. The germline CDR1 and CDR2 sequences are SGHRS and YFSETQ.

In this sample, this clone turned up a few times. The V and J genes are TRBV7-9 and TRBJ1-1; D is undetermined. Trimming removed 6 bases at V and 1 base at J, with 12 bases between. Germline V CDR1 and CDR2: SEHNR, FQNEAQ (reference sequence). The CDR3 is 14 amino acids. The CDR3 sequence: CASRTGSANTEAFF. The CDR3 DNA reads TGTGCCAGCAGGACGGGGTCCGCGAACACTGAAGCTTTCTTT.

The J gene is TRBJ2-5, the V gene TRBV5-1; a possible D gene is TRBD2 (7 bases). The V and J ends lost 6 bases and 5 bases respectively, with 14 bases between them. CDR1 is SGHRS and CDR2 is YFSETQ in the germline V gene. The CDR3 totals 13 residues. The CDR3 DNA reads TGCGCCAGCACCCTGGGGGGGCGGGAGACCCAGTACTTC. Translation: CASTLGGRETQYF. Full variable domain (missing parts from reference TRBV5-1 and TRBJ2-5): KAGVTQTPRYLIKTRGQQVTLSCSPISGHRSVSWYQQTPGQGLQFLFEYFSETQRNKGNFPGRFSGRQFSNSRSEMNVSTLELGDSALYLCASTLGGRETQYFGPGTRLLVL.

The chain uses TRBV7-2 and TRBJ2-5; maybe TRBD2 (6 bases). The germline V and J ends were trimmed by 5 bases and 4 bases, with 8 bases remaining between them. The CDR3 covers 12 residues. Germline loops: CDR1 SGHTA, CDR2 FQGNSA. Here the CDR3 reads CASSRRGETQYF. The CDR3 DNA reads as TGTGCCAGCAGCCGGCGGGGAGAGACCCAGTACTTC. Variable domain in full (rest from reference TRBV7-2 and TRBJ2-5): GAGVSQSPSNKVTEKGKDVELRCDPISGHTALYWYRQSLGQGLEFLIYFQGNSAPDKSGLPSDRFSAERTGGSVSTLTIQRTQQEDSAVYLCASSRRGETQYFGPGTRLLVL.

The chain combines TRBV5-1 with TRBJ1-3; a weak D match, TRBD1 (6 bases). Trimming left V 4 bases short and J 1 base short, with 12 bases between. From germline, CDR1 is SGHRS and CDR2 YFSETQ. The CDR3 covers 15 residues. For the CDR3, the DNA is TGCGCCAGCAGCCCCACAGACAGGTCTGGAAACACCATATATTTT. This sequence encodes CASSPTDRSGNTIYF.

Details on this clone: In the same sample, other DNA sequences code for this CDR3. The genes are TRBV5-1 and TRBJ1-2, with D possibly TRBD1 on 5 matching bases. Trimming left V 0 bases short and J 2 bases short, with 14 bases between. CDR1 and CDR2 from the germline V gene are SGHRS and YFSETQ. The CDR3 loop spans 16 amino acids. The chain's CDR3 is CASSLDWGTANYGYTF. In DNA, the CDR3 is TGCGCCAGCAGCTTGGACTGGGGCACGGCCAACTATGGCTACACCTTC.

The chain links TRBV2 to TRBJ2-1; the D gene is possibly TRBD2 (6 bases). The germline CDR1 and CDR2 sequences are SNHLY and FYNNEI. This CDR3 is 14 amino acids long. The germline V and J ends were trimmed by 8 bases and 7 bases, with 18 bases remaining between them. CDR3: CASPSGGRGNEQFF. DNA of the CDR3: TGTGCCAGCCCTTCTGGAGGGCGAGGGAATGAGCAGTTCTTC. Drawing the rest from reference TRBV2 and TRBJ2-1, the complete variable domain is EPEVTQTPSHQVTQMGQEVILRCVPISNHLYFYWYRQILGQKVEFLVSFYNNEISEKSEIFDDQFSVERPDGSNFTLKIRSTKLEDSAMYFCASPSGGRGNEQFFGPGTRLTVL.

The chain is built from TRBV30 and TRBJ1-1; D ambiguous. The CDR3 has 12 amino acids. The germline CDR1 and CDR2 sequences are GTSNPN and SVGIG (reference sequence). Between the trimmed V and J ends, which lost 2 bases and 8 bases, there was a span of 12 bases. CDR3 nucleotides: TGTGCCTGGAGTACCACTAACGGGGAAGCTTTCTTT. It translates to CAWSTTNGEAFF.

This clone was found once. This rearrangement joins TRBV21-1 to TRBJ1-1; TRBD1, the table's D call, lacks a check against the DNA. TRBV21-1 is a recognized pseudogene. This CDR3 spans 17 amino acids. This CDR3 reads CASSSPTGENWGTEAFF. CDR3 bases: TGTGCCAGCAGCTCCCCGACAGGAGAGAATTGGGGCACTGAAGCTTTCTTT.

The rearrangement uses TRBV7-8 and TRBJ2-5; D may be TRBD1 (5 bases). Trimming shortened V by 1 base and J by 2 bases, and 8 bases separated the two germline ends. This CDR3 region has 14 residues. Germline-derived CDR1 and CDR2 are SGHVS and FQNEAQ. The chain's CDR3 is CASSLGTTQETQYF. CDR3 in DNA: TGTGCCAGCAGCTTAGGGACAACACAAGAGACCCAGTACTTC.

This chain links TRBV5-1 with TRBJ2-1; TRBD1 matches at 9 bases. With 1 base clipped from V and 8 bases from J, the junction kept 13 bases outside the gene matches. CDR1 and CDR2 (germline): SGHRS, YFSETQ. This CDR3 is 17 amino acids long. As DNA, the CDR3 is TGCGCCAGCAGCTTGAGGCTCGGGACAGGGTCCTTCGATGAGCAGTTCTTC. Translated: CASSLRLGTGSFDEQFF.

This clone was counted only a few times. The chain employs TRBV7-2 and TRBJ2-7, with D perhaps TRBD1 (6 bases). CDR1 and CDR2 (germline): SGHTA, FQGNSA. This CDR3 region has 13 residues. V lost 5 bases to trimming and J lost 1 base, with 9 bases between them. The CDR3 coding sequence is TGTGCCAGCAGCCAGGGACAATCCTACGAGCAGTACTTC. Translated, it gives CASSQGQSYEQYF.

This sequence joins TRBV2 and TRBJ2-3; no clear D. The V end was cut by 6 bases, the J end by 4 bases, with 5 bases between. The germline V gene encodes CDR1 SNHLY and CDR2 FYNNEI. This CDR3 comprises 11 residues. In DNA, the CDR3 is TGTGCCAGCAGCCGAGCAGATACGCAGTATTTT. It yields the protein CASSRADTQYF.

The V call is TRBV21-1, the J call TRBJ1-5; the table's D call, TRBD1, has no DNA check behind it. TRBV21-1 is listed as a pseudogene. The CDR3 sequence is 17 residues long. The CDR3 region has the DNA TGTGCCAGCAGCATGGACAGGTCGGGAACTAGCAATCAGCCCCAGCATTTT. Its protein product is CASSMDRSGTSNQPQHF.